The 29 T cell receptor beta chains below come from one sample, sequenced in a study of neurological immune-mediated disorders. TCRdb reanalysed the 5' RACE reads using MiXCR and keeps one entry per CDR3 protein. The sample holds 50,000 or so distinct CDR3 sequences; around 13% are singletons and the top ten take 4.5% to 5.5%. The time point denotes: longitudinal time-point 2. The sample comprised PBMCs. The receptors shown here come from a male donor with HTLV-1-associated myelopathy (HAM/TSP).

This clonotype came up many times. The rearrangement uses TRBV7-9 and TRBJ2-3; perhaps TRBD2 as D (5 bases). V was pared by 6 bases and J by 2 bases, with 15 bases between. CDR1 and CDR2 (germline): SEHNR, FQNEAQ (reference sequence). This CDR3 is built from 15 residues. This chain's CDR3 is CASRSDYLSTDTQYF. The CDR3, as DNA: TGTGCCAGCAGATCTGACTACCTTTCCACAGATACGCAGTATTTT.

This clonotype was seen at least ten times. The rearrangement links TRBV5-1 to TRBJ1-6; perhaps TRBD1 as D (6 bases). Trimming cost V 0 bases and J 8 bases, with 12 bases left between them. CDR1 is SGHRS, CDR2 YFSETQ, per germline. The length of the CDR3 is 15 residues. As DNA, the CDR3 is TGCGCCAGCAGCTTGGAGGGGGGCGCGGATTCACCCCTCCACTTT. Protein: CASSLEGGADSPLHF. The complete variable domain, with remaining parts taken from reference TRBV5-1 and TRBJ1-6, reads KAGVTQTPRYLIKTRGQQVTLSCSPISGHRSVSWYQQTPGQGLQFLFEYFSETQRNKGNFPGRFSGRQFSNSRSEMNVSTLELGDSALYLCASSLEGGADSPLHFGNGTRLTVT.

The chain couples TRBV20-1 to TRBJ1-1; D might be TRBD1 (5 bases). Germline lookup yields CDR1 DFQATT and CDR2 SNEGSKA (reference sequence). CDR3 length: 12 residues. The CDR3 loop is CRTVDQNTEAFF. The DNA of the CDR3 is TGCAGGACAGTGGATCAGAACACTGAAGCTTTCTTT.

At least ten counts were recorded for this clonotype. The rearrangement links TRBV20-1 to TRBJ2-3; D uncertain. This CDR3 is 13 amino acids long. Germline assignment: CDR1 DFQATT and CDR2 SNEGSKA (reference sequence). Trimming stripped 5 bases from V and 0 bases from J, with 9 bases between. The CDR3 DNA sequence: TGCAGTGCTGCCCCGGTTAGCACAGATACGCAGTATTTT. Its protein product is CSAAPVSTDTQYF.

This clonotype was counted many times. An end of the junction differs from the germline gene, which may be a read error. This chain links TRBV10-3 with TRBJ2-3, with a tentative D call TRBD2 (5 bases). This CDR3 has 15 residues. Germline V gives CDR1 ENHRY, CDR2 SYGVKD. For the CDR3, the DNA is TGTGCAATCAGTGCGGCGGCCGGGGGCACAGATACGCAGTATTTT. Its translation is CAISAAAGGTDTQYF.

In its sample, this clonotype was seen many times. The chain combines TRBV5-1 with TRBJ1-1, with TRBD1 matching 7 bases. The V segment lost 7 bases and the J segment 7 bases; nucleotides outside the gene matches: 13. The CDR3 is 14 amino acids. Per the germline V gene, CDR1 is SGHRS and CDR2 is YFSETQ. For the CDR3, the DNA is TGCGCCAGCCAGCTGACAGGGCGGAAGGGTGAAGCTTTCTTT. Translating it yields CASQLTGRKGEAFF. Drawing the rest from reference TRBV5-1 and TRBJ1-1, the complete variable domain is KAGVTQTPRYLIKTRGQQVTLSCSPISGHRSVSWYQQTPGQGLQFLFEYFSETQRNKGNFPGRFSGRQFSNSRSEMNVSTLELGDSALYLCASQLTGRKGEAFFGQGTRLTVV.

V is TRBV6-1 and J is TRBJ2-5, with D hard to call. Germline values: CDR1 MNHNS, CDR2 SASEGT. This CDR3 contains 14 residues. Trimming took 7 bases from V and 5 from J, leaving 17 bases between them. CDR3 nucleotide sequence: TGTGCCAGCAACCTAGGGTCAGCCCATGAGACCCAGTACTTC. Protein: CASNLGSAHETQYF.

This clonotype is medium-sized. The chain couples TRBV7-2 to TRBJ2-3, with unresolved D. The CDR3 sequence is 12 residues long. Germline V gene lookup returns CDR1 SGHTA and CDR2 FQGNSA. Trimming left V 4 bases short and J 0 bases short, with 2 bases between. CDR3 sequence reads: CASSSSTDTQYF. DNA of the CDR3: TGTGCCAGCAGCTCCAGCACAGATACGCAGTATTTT. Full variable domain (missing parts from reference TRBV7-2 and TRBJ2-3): GAGVSQSPSNKVTEKGKDVELRCDPISGHTALYWYRQSLGQGLEFLIYFQGNSAPDKSGLPSDRFSAERTGGSVSTLTIQRTQQEDSAVYLCASSSSTDTQYFGPGTRLTVL.

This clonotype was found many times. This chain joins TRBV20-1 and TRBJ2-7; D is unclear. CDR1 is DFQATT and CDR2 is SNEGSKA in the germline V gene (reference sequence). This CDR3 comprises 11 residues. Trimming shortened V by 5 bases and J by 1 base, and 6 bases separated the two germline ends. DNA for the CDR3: TGCAGTGCTGACGAGTCCTACGAGCAGTACTTC. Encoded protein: CSADESYEQYF.

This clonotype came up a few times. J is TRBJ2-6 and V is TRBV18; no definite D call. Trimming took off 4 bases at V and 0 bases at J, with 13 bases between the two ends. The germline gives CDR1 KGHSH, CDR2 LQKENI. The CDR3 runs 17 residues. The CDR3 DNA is TGTGCCAGCTCACAGAATGTAGTCAACTCTGGGGCCAACGTCCTGACTTTC. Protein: CASSQNVVNSGANVLTF.

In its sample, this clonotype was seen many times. The CDR3 is CASSLSGGAETQYF. Here the CDR3 DNA reads TGTGCCAGCAGTCTTAGCGGGGGGGCGGAGACCCAGTACTTC. J is TRBJ2-5 and V is TRBV7-2; 11 bases are a match to TRBD2. The CDR3 runs to 14 residues. Germline CDR1 SGHTA, CDR2 FQGNSA. The junction had 5 bases not matched to a gene; V was cut back by 6 bases and J by 5 bases.

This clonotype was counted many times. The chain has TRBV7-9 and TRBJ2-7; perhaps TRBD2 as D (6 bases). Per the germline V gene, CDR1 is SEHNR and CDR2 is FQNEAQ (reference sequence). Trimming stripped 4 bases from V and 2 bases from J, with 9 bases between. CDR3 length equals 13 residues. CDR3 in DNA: TGTGCCAGCAGCTCGGGGGATGCCTACGAGCAGTACTTC. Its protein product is CASSSGDAYEQYF.

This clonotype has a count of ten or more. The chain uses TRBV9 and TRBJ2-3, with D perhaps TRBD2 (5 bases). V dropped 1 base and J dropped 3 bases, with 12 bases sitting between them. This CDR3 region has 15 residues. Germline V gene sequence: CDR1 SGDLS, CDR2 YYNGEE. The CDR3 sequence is CASSVLTSGTDTQYF. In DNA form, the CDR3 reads TGTGCCAGCAGCGTACTCACTAGTGGGACAGATACGCAGTATTTT.

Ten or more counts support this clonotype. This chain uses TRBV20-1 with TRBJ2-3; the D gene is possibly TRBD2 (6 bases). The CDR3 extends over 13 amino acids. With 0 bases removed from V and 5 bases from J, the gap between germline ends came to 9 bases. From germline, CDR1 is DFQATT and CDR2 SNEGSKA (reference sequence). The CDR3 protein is CSARDPGLDTQYF. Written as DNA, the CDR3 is TGCAGTGCTAGAGATCCGGGACTAGATACGCAGTATTTT.

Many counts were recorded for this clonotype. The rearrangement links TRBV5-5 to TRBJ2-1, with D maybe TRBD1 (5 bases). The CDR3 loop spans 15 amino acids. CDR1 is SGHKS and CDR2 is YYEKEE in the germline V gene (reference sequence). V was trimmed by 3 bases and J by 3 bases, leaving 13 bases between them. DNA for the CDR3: TGTGCCAGCAGCTCGACAGATTTGGGCTACAATGAGCAGTTCTTC. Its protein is CASSSTDLGYNEQFF. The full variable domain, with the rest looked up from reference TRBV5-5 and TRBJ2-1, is DAGVTQSPTHLIKTRGQQVTLRCSPISGHKSVSWYQQVLGQGPQFIFQYYEKEERGRGNFPDRFSARQFPNYSSELNVNALLLGDSALYLCASSSTDLGYNEQFFGPGTRLTVL.

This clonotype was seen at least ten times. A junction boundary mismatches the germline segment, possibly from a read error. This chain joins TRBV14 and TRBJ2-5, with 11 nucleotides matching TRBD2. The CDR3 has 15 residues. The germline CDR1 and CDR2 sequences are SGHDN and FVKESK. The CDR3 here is CANSLLAGVKETQYF. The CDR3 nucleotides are TGTGCCAACAGCCTACTAGCGGGGGTCAAAGAGACCCAGTACTTC.

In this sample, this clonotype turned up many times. The CDR3, as DNA: TGTGCCAGCAGCCGGGATACGGGACGGACTAAGGGGGTCAATCAGCCCCAGCATTTT. As protein: CASSRDTGRTKGVNQPQHF. The genes are TRBV5-5 and TRBJ1-5; possibly TRBD1 for D (6 bases). The CDR3 totals 19 residues. The V end was cut by 4 bases, the J end by 3 bases, with 26 bases between. Germline CDR1 SGHKS, CDR2 YYEKEE (reference sequence).

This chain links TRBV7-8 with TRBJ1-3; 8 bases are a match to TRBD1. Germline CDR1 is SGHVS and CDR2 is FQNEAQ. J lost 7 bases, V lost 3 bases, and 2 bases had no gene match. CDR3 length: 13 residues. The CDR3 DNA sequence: TGTGCCAGCAGCTTCACAGGGGGGAACACCATATATTTT. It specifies CASSFTGGNTIYF.

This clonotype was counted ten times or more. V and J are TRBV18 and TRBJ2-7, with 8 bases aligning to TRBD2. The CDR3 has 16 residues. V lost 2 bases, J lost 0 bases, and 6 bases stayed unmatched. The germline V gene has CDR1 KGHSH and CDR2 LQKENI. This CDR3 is CASSPDVAGLSYEQYF. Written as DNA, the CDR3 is TGTGCCAGCTCACCAGACGTAGCGGGGCTCTCCTACGAGCAGTACTTC. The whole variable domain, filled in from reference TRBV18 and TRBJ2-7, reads NAGVMQNPRHLVRRRGQEARLRCSPMKGHSHVYWYRQLPEEGLKFMVYLQKENIIDESGMPKERFSAEFPKEGPSILRIQQVVRGDSAAYFCASSPDVAGLSYEQYFGPGTRLTVT.

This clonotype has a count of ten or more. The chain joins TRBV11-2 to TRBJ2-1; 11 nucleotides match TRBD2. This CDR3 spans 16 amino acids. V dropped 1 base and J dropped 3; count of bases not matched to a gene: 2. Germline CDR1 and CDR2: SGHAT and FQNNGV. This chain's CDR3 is CASSLVAGGIYNEQFF. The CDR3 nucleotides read TGTGCCAGCAGCTTAGTAGCGGGGGGGATCTACAATGAGCAGTTCTTC.

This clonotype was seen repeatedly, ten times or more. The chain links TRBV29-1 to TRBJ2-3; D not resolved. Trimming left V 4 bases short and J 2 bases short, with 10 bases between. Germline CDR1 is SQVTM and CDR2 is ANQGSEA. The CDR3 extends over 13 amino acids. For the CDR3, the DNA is TGCAGCGTTGTCGACATCTACACAGATACGCAGTATTTT. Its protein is CSVVDIYTDTQYF.

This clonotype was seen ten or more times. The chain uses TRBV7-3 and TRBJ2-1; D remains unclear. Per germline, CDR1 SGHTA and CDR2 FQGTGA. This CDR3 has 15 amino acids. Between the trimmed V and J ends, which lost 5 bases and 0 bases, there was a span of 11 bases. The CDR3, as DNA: TGTGCCAGCAGCAGCAGTCCCCGCTCCTACAATGAGCAGTTCTTC. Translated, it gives CASSSSPRSYNEQFF.

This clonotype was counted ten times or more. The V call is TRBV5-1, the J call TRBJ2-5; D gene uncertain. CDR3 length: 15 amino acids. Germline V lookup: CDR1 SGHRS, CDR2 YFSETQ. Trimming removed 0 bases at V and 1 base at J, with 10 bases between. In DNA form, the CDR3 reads TGCGCCAGCAGCTTGGTACAGCTTCCCCAAGAGACCCAGTACTTC. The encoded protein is CASSLVQLPQETQYF.

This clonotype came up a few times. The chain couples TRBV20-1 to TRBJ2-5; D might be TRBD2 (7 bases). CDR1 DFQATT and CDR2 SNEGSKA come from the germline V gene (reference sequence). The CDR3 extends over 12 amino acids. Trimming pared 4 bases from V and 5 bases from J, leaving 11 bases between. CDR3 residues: CSAIGGVETQYF. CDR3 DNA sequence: TGCAGTGCTATAGGGGGGGTGGAGACCCAGTACTTC.

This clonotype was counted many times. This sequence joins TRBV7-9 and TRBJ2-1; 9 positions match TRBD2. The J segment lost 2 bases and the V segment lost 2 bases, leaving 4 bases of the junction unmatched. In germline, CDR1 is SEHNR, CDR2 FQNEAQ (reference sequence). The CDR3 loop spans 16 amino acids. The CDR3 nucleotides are TGTGCCAGCAGCTTAAGCCTAGCGGGGACCTACAATGAGCAGTTCTTC. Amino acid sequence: CASSLSLAGTYNEQFF.

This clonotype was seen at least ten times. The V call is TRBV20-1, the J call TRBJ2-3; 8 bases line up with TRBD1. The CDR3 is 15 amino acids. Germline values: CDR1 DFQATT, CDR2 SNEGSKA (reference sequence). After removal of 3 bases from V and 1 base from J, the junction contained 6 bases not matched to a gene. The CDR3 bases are TGCAGTGCTAGCGGCCAGGGGGCAGGCACAGATACGCAGTATTTT. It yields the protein CSASGQGAGTDTQYF.

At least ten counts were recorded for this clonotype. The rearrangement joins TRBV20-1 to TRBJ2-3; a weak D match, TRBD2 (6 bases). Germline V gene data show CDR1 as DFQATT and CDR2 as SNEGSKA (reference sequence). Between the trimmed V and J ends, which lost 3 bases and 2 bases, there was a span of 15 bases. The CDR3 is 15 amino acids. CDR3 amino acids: CSASSPRDSTDTQYF. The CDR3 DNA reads TGCAGTGCTAGTTCCCCCAGGGACTCCACAGATACGCAGTATTTT.

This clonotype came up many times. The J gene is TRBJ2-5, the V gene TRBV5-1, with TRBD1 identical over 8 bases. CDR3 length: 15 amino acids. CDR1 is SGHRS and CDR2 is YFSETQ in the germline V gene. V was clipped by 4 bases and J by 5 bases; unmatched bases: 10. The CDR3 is CASSVGQGMEETQYF. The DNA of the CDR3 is TGCGCCAGCAGCGTTGGACAGGGAATGGAGGAGACCCAGTACTTC.

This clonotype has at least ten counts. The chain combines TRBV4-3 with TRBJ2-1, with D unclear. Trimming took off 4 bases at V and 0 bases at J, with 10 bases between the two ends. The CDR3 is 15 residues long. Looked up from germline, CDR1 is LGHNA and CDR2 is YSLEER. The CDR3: CASSLDETSYNEQFF. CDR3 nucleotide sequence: TGCGCCAGCAGCCTAGACGAGACCTCCTACAATGAGCAGTTCTTC.